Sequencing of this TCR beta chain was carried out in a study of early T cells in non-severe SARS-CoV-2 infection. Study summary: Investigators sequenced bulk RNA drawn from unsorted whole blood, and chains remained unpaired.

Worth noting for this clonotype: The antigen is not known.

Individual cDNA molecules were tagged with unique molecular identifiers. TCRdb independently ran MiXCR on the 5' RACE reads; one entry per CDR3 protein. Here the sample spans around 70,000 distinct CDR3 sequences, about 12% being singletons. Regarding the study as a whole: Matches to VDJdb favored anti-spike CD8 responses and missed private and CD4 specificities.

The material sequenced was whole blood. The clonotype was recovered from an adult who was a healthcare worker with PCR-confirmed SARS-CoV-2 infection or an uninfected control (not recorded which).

CDR3 amino acids: CSVEDLRGSYNEQFF. The CDR3 DNA sequence: TGCAGCGTTGAAGATCTGCGGGGTTCATACAATGAGCAGTTCTTC. This sequence joins TRBV29-1 and TRBJ2-1; possible D gene TRBD2, 6 bases. V gave up 0 bases and J gave up 4 bases, with 13 bases separating them. CDR1 SQVTM and CDR2 ANQGSEA come from the germline V gene. The CDR3 spans 15 residues.